The clone carrying this T cell receptor (beta chain) was found once. CDR3 length: 17 residues. V lost 0 bases, J lost 10 bases, and 19 bases lay in between. Per the germline V gene, CDR1 is LNHNV and CDR2 is YYDKDF (reference sequence). The sample is drawn from a study of T cell responses to AZD1222 COVID-19 vaccine. Using immunoSEQ multiplex PCR, the repertoire was profiled, and TCRdb retains in-frame clones only, with some absent. The repertoire has roughly 140,000 clones, 94% of them found once; the top ten carry around 1.3%. This receptor was taken from an adult in good health. Here the sequenced sample was peripheral blood, taken on day 0 of AZD1222 vaccination. V gene TRBV15 combines with J gene TRBJ1-6; no definite D call. This CDR3 is CATSRDSSRPIGSPLHF. The DNA for the CDR3 is TGTGCCACCAGCAGAGATAGTAGTAGACCTATCGGGTCACCCCTCCACTTT.